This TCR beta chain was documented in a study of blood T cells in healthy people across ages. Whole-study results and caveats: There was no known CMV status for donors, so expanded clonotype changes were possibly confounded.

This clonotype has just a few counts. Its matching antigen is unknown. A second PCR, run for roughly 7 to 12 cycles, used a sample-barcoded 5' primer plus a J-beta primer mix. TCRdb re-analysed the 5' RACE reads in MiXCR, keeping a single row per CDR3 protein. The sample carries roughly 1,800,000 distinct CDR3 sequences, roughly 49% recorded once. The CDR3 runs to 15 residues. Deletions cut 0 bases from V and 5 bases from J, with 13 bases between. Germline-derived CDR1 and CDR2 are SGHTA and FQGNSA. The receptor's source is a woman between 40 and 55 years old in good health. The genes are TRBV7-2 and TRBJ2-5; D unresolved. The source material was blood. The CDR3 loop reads CASSLAEVAGETQYF. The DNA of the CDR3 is TGTGCCAGCAGCTTAGCTGAGGTAGCTGGGGAGACCCAGTACTTC.